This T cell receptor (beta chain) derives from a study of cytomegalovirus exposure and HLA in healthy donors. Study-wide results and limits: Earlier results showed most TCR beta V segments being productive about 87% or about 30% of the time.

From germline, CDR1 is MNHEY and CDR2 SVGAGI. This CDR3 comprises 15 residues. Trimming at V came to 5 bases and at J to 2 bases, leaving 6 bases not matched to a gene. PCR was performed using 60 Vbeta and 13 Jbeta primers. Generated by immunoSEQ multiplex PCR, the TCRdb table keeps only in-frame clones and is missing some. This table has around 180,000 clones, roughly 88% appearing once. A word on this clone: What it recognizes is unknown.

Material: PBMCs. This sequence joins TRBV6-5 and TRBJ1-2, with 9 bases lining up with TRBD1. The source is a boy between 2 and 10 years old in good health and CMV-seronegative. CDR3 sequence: CASSTPGQGNYGYTF. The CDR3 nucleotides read TGTGCCAGCAGTACCCCGGGACAGGGAAACTATGGCTACACCTTC.